The 27 T cell receptor beta chains presented below share a single source sample, sequenced in a study of cytomegalovirus exposure and HLA in healthy donors (dated by TCRdb to the late 2010s). The receptor library was made with the immunoSEQ multiplex PCR assay. A mixture of 60 forward primers for TCR Vbeta segments and 13 reverse primers for TCR Jbeta segments was used in the multiplex PCR. TCRdb re-hosts the immuneACCESS table, in-frame sequences only. Its copies lack some clones; in the studies checked, an unresolved V gene accounts for under half of them, and the cause for the rest is not known. This sample lists more than 65,000 clones; about 79% were detected once. The ten largest clones add up to 5.5% to 7.5% of the sample. The specimen sequenced was PBMCs. These receptors were taken from a female donor in good health and CMV-seronegative.

This sequence joins TRBV15 and TRBJ2-7; 7 nucleotides align to TRBD1. The V gene's germline CDR1 is LNHNV and CDR2 YYDKDF (reference sequence). V shed 3 bases and J 3 bases; nucleotides not matched to a gene: 11. The CDR3 sequence is 16 residues long. The chain's CDR3 is CATSSSMWGTDYEQYF. The CDR3 region has the DNA TGTGCCACCAGCAGTAGCATGTGGGGGACAGACTACGAGCAGTACTTC.

J is TRBJ2-1 and V is TRBV20-1; maybe TRBD1 (6 bases). The CDR3 has 11 amino acids. Germline lookup yields CDR1 DFQATT and CDR2 SNEGSKA (reference sequence). Between the trimmed V and J ends, which lost 6 bases and 7 bases, there was a span of 10 bases. The CDR3 DNA sequence: TGCAGTGCCGGGACAAAGAATGAGCAGTTCTTC. Protein: CSAGTKNEQFF.

The rearrangement uses TRBV5-6 and TRBJ2-3; D gene unclear. There are 12 residues in the CDR3. Trimming removed 4 bases from V and 1 base from J, with 4 bases in between. The germline gives CDR1 SGHDT, CDR2 YYEEEE. The CDR3 reads CASSPGTDTQYF. CDR3 coding DNA: TGTGCCAGCAGCCCCGGCACAGATACGCAGTATTTT.

This clone has a single count. V and J are TRBV7-2 and TRBJ1-5, with D hard to call. Trimming stripped 0 bases from V and 4 bases from J, with 4 bases between. The V gene's germline CDR1 is SGHTA and CDR2 FQGNSA. The CDR3 has 13 amino acids. The CDR3 region is CASSLARNQPQHF. The CDR3 DNA reads TGTGCCAGCAGCTTAGCCAGGAATCAGCCCCAGCATTTT.

The rearrangement joins TRBV19 to TRBJ1-1; the D is unclear. Germline V gene lookup returns CDR1 LNHDA and CDR2 SQIVND (reference sequence). The CDR3 is made up of 14 amino acids. Trimming took off 8 bases at V and 1 base at J, with 14 bases between the two ends. As DNA, the CDR3 is TGTGCCAGTTCTGACATTAGACCGAACACTGAAGCTTTCTTT. Its translation: CASSDIRPNTEAFF.

CDR3 residues: CASTLLSVASGKNEQYF. DNA of the CDR3: TGCGCCAGCACTCTCCTTTCGGTTGCTAGCGGGAAAAACGAGCAGTACTTC. The chain carries TRBV10-1 and TRBJ2-7; the match to TRBD2 covers 9 bases. The CDR3 extends over 17 amino acids. Per the germline V gene, CDR1 is WNHNN and CDR2 is SYGVQD (reference sequence). V lost 7 bases, J lost 5 bases, and 18 bases stayed unmatched.

The gene calls are TRBV6-6 and TRBJ1-5; 7 bases match TRBD1. Trimming removed 4 bases from V and 7 bases from J; junction bases left unmatched: 10. The germline V gene encodes CDR1 MNHNY and CDR2 SVGAGI (reference sequence). This CDR3 has 15 residues. As DNA, the CDR3 is TGTGCCAGCAGTTTCCGACAGGGAATGGGACAGCCCCAGCATTTT. This translates into CASSFRQGMGQPQHF.

This clone has a handful of counts. V gene TRBV5-1 combines with J gene TRBJ1-4; a weak D match, TRBD1 (5 bases). CDR3 size: 14 residues. The V end was cut by 0 bases, the J end by 8 bases, with 11 bases between. The germline gives CDR1 SGHRS, CDR2 YFSETQ. The CDR3 sequence: CASSLAGGDEKLFF. The CDR3 nucleotides read TGCGCCAGCAGCTTGGCCGGGGGTGACGAAAAACTGTTTTTT. The full variable domain, completed using reference TRBV5-1 and TRBJ1-4, is KAGVTQTPRYLIKTRGQQVTLSCSPISGHRSVSWYQQTPGQGLQFLFEYFSETQRNKGNFPGRFSGRQFSNSRSEMNVSTLELGDSALYLCASSLAGGDEKLFFGSGTQLSVL.

The gene calls are TRBV6-6 and TRBJ1-5, with TRBD1 identical over 8 bases. CDR3 size: 14 residues. V was pared by 6 bases and J by 3 bases, with 4 bases of the junction left unmatched. Germline-derived CDR1 and CDR2 are MNHNY and SVGAGI (reference sequence). CDR3 residues: CASRKTGVNQPQHF. The CDR3 nucleotides are TGTGCCAGCAGGAAGACAGGGGTCAATCAGCCCCAGCATTTT.

The rearrangement uses TRBV18 and TRBJ1-1; D not certain. This CDR3 is built from 12 residues. The germline CDR1 and CDR2 sequences are KGHSH and LQKENI. Trimming left V 4 bases short and J 0 bases short, with 3 bases between. In nucleotides, the CDR3 is TGTGCCAGCTCACGGCTGAACACTGAAGCTTTCTTT. This translates into CASSRLNTEAFF.

This rearrangement joins TRBV2 to TRBJ2-7, with 7 bases identical to TRBD1. Germline CDR1 is SNHLY and CDR2 is FYNNEI. Trimming at V came to 6 bases and at J to 0 bases, leaving 14 bases not matched to a gene. The CDR3 totals 17 residues. The CDR3 loop is CASRPFPGWDSSYEQYF. CDR3 DNA: TGTGCCAGCAGACCCTTCCCTGGATGGGACAGCTCCTACGAGCAGTACTTC.

The V call is TRBV28, the J call TRBJ1-2; D is possibly TRBD1 (6 bases). V lost 5 bases, J lost 4 bases, and 23 bases lay in between. This CDR3 contains 17 residues. Germline loops: CDR1 MDHEN, CDR2 SYDVKM. The CDR3 DNA follows: TGTGCCAGCAGTCCGGTTCGGAAGACAGGTTCGCCCTATGGCTACACCTTC. It is translated as CASSPVRKTGSPYGYTF.

The rearrangement uses TRBV5-6 and TRBJ1-2, with 7 bases that match TRBD1. V shed 4 bases, J shed 4 bases, and the junction held 7 bases outside the gene matches. The germline gives CDR1 SGHDT, CDR2 YYEEEE. The CDR3 spans 14 residues. This CDR3 is CASSPTGVSYGYTF. The DNA of the CDR3 is TGTGCCAGCAGCCCCACAGGGGTTAGCTATGGCTACACCTTC.

This chain connects TRBV2 to TRBJ1-1; D might be TRBD1 (6 bases). Trimming left V 4 bases short and J 4 bases short, with 13 bases between. From germline, CDR1 is SNHLY and CDR2 FYNNEI. This CDR3 region has 14 residues. The CDR3: CASSGRGGGTEAFF. The CDR3 bases are TGTGCCAGCAGTGGTCGGGGAGGGGGCACTGAAGCTTTCTTT. Combining the CDR3 with reference TRBV2 and TRBJ1-1 gives the whole variable domain EPEVTQTPSHQVTQMGQEVILRCVPISNHLYFYWYRQILGQKVEFLVSFYNNEISEKSEIFDDQFSVERPDGSNFTLKIRSTKLEDSAMYFCASSGRGGGTEAFFGQGTRLTVV.

This clone was picked up a small number of times. The chain recombines TRBV19 with TRBJ2-1, with 12 bases matching TRBD2. The germline V gene encodes CDR1 LNHDA and CDR2 SQIVND (reference sequence). The CDR3 is 15 residues long. V lost 7 bases and J lost 9; bases outside the gene matches: 10. This CDR3 is CASTIGSSGGGEQFF. CDR3 in DNA: TGTGCCAGTACTATCGGGTCTAGCGGGGGGGGTGAGCAGTTCTTC.

This clone was counted only a few times. The chain employs TRBV29-1 and TRBJ1-1; D call uncertain. The V end was cut by 1 base, the J end by 1 base, with 10 bases between. CDR3 size: 14 residues. From germline, CDR1 is SQVTM and CDR2 ANQGSEA. For the CDR3, the DNA is TGCAGCGTTGAAGTTCTCCCCCGGAACACTGAAGCTTTCTTT. Translated, it gives CSVEVLPRNTEAFF.

This clone was recorded once. This chain joins TRBV5-1 and TRBJ2-7; tentative D call: TRBD2 (7 bases). Germline assignment: CDR1 SGHRS and CDR2 YFSETQ. CDR3 size: 15 residues. V lost 4 bases and J 5 bases, leaving 19 bases between the germline ends. CDR3 residues: CASSDGGPLSDEQYF. CDR3 nucleotide sequence: TGCGCCAGCAGCGACGGGGGGCCCCTTAGCGACGAGCAGTACTTC.

The chain carries TRBV10-3 and TRBJ1-5, with TRBD1 identical over 10 bases. With 7 bases clipped from V and 3 bases from J, the junction kept 6 bases outside the gene matches. Germline CDR1 reads ENHRY; CDR2 reads SYGVKD. CDR3 length: 15 residues. The CDR3 DNA sequence: TGTGCCATCATCCGGACAGGGGGTGACAATCAGCCCCAGCATTTT. This gives the protein CAIIRTGGDNQPQHF.

The CDR3 DNA reads as TGTGCCAGCAGTTCGGGACAGGGTTTGCCAGCTTTCTTT. Its translation is CASSSGQGLPAFF. The chain carries TRBV28 and TRBJ1-1, with 9 bases lining up with TRBD1. Trimming removed 4 bases from V and 10 bases from J; junction bases left unmatched: 7. CDR3 size: 13 residues. Germline values: CDR1 MDHEN, CDR2 SYDVKM.

This chain connects TRBV2 to TRBJ2-2; 9 bases are a match to TRBD1. This CDR3 region has 14 residues. V dropped 8 bases and J dropped 1; count of bases not matched to a gene: 2. Germline V gene sequence: CDR1 SNHLY, CDR2 FYNNEI. CDR3 sequence (DNA): TGTGCCAGCGAGACAGGGGGGAACACCGGGGAGCTGTTTTTT. Translated, it gives CASETGGNTGELFF.

Here the CDR3 reads CASSEGLAGERYEQYF. The CDR3 DNA follows: TGTGCCAGCAGTGAAGGACTAGCGGGAGAAAGGTACGAGCAGTACTTC. The chain employs TRBV6-1 and TRBJ2-7; 12 bases fit TRBD2. This CDR3 contains 16 residues. Losses at the gene ends were 1 base for V and 4 bases for J; bases not matched to a gene: 5. Germline V CDR1 and CDR2: MNHNS, SASEGT.

The rearrangement links TRBV7-6 to TRBJ2-5, with D perhaps TRBD1 (5 bases). This CDR3 has 15 residues. Per germline, CDR1 SGHVS and CDR2 FNYEAQ. Trimming cost V 4 bases and J 5 bases, with 17 bases left between them. The CDR3 is CASSSPTQGDETQYF. The CDR3 coding sequence is TGTGCCAGCAGCTCTCCAACGCAGGGTGACGAGACCCAGTACTTC.

The rearrangement joins TRBV19 to TRBJ1-5, with a tentative D call TRBD1 (5 bases). Germline V gene data show CDR1 as LNHDA and CDR2 as SQIVND (reference sequence). The CDR3 covers 15 residues. The V gene lost 2 bases and the J gene lost 4 bases, with 12 bases spanning the gap. CDR3 amino acids: CASSISRGGNQPQHF. The CDR3, as DNA: TGTGCCAGTAGTATATCAAGGGGTGGGAATCAGCCCCAGCATTTT.

This chain connects TRBV10-3 to TRBJ2-2, with D tentatively TRBD1 (5 bases). The ends were cut back, 8 bases at V and 1 base at J, with 8 bases in the middle. The germline V gene has CDR1 ENHRY and CDR2 SYGVKD. The CDR3 contains 13 residues. The DNA for the CDR3 is TGTGCCATCCGACAGATGAACACCGGGGAGCTGTTTTTT. It codes for CAIRQMNTGELFF.

V is TRBV14 and J is TRBJ2-1; 8 nucleotides agree with TRBD1. CDR1 is SGHDN, CDR2 FVKESK, per germline. V shed 4 bases, J shed 8 bases, and the junction held 16 bases outside the gene matches. The CDR3 spans 17 residues. CDR3 amino acids: CASSRVTPDRASDEQFF. In DNA form, the CDR3 reads TGTGCCAGCAGCCGAGTCACACCGGACAGGGCTAGCGATGAGCAGTTCTTC.

The chain combines TRBV19 with TRBJ1-5, with TRBD1 matching over 12 bases. Germline V gives CDR1 LNHDA, CDR2 SQIVND (reference sequence). CDR3 length: 17 amino acids. V was pared by 5 bases and J by 3 bases, with 8 bases of the junction left unmatched. This CDR3 is CASSDLRDRGHNQPQHF. Here the CDR3 DNA reads TGTGCCAGTAGTGACCTCCGGGACAGGGGGCACAATCAGCCCCAGCATTTT.

The chain combines TRBV10-3 with TRBJ1-1, with D perhaps TRBD1 (6 bases). The CDR3 spans 17 residues. The V end lost 2 bases, the J end lost 3 bases, and 19 bases lay between the germline ends. Germline V gene data show CDR1 as ENHRY and CDR2 as SYGVKD. The DNA for the CDR3 is TGTGCCATCAGTGAGCCCGGCAGGGGCCTATTGGACACTGAAGCTTTCTTT. The encoded protein is CAISEPGRGLLDTEAFF.